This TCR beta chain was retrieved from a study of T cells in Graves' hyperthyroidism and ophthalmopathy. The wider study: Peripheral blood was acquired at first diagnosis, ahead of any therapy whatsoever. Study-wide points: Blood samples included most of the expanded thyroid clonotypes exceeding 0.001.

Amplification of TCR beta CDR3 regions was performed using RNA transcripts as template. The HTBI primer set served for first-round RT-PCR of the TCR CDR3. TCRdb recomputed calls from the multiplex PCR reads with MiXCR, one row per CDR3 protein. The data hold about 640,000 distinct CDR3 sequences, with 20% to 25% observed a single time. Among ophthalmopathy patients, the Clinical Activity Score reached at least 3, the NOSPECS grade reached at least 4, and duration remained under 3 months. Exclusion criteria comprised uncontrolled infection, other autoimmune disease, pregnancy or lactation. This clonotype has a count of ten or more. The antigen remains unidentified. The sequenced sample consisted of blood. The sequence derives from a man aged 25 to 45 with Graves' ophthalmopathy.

The CDR3 protein is CASTAGDSSTDTQYF. As DNA, the CDR3 is TGTGCCAGCACTGCCGGGGACTCTTCCACAGATACGCAGTATTTT. The chain joins TRBV2 to TRBJ2-3; possible D gene TRBD2, 6 bases. Germline-derived CDR1 and CDR2 are SNHLY and FYNNEI. Between the trimmed V and J ends, which lost 7 bases and 2 bases, there was a span of 16 bases. This CDR3 has 15 amino acids.